Detailed here is one TCR beta chain. Its antigen is undetermined. The CDR3 sequence is 14 residues long. Looked up from germline, CDR1 is MDHEN and CDR2 is SYDVKM. V shed 3 bases and J shed 0 bases, with 8 bases lying between them. These data come from a study of T cell responses to AZD1222 COVID-19 vaccine. Findings and limits, study-wide: Along spike, vaccine-associated CD4 TCRs were found throughout, with dominance at 160-218 and 743-854.

Libraries were prepared by immunoSEQ multiplex PCR; TCRdb keeps only in-frame clonotypes and omits some of them. The sample lists some 120,000 clones; roughly 93% were seen once. This sequence joins TRBV28 and TRBJ1-1; D call uncertain. The receptor comes from an adult in good health. This material consisted of peripheral blood, taken on day 0 of AZD1222 vaccination. CDR3 sequence reads: CASSFYQLNTEAFF. The CDR3 coding sequence is TGTGCCAGCAGTTTCTATCAGCTGAACACTGAAGCTTTCTTT.